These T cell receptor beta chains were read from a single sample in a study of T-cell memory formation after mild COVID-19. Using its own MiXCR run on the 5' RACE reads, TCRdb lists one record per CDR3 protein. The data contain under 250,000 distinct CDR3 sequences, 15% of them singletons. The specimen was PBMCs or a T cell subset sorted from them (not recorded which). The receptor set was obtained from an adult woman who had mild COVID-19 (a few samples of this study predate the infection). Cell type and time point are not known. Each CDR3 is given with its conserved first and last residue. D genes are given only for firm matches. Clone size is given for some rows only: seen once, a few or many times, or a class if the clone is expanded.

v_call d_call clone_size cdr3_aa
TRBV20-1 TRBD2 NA CSAGSSGGAPDTQYF
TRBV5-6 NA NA CASSSRLGGKETQYF
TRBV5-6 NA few CASSLGVRALGGTDTQYF
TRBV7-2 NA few CASSPIGNYGYTF
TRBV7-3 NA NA CASSLRLNGNEQFF
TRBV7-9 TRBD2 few CASSPGLAGLIQETQYF
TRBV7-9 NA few CASSLEGGIYTEAFF
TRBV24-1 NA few CATSDLRAVSGELFF
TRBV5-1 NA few CASSLVGGELGYTF
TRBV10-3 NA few CAISATTGNEQFF
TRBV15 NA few CATSRFASAPVSTDTQYF
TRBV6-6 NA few CASSYSNKVSRKTEAFF
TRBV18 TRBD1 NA CASSPSGQGSTGELFF
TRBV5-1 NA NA CASSLGGHSSGNTIYF
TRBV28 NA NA CASSLGGLAYEQYF
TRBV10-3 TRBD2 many CAISESRAGKDTQYF
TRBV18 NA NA CASSPEGSLVYGYTF
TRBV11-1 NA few CASRTGTWDYEQYF
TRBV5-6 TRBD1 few CASSLSTGFYNSPLHF
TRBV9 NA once CASSVAGRGGIYEQYF
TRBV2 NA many CASSEAWLAKYNEQFF
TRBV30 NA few CAWSVSIGNQPQHF
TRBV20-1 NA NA CSAPLKDEAFF
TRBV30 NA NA CAWMPDSTNEQFF
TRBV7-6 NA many CASSLGGPTDTQYF
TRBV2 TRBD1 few CASKMRTGGNSHGYTF
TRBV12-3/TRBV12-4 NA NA CASSLTLARGEAFF
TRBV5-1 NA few CASSLDSRYEQYF
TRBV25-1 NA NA CASSESSLSVRTEAFF
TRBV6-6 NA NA CASSYSDIQAF
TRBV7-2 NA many CASSSWDYEQYF
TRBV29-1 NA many CSARLLGVTDTQYF
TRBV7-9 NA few CASSSGEQQYF
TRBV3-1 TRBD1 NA CASSQPGTGANYGYTF
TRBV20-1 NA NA CSASVVLNTEAFF
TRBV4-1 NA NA CASSLTPVERTDTQYF
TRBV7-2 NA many CASADSTDTQYF
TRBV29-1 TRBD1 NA CSVERDRYTEAFF
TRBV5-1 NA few CASSLGQPSGNTIYF
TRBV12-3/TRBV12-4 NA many CASSRTIGTQYF
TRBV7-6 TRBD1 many CASSSTGASTDTQYF
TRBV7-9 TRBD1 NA CASSRRTGGDYGYTF
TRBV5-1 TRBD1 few CASSLAPGGQETQYF
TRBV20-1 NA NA CSGEPGHSSTEAFF
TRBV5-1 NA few CASSLGLRLGVLYEQYF
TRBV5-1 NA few CASSHGTLQETQYF
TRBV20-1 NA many CSARDSLGGSRIF